Presented here are 9 T cell receptor delta chains from one specimen sequenced in a study of gamma-delta T cells after stem cell transplantation. TCRdb re-processed the RT-PCR reads using CATT. The data show about 11,000 delta-chain clones, around 41% seen once. Material for sequencing was gamma-delta T cells. These receptors were taken from a human donor. It is not recorded whose cells these are; they may come from a transplant donor.

About this clone itself: A read error may account for a junction end that differs from germline. V and J are TRDV2 and TRDJ1, with 8 bases fitting TRDD3. The length of the CDR3 is 19 residues. Germline V gene sequence: CDR1 GEAIGNYY, CDR2 EKD. The CDR3 here is CACDIVVLGEPRYTDNLIF. Here the CDR3 DNA reads TGTGCCTGTGACATAGTCGTGCTGGGGGAGCCCCGTTACACCGATAACCTCATCTTT.

V is TRDV1 and J is TRDJ1; TRDD3 agrees at 7 bases. CDR1 is TSWWSYY, CDR2 QGS, per germline. V shed 3 bases and J 4 bases; nucleotides not matched to a gene: 20. The CDR3 spans 19 residues. In DNA form, the CDR3 reads TGTGCTCTTGGGGACCTTTACTTCCCCCGACCTGGGGGTTACGATAAACTCATCTTT. Amino acids: CALGDLYFPRPGGYDKLIF.

This chain uses TRDV1 with TRDJ1, with no clear D. CDR1 is TSWWSYY and CDR2 is QGS in the germline V gene. V was pared by 5 bases and J by 0 bases, with 7 bases between. The CDR3 runs 13 residues. The CDR3: CALGRLYTDKLIF. The DNA of the CDR3 is TGTGCTCTTGGGAGGTTGTACACCGATAAACTCATCTTT.

The chain couples TRDV1 to TRDJ1; 8 bases are a match to TRDD3. J was trimmed by 0 bases and V by 0 bases; bases with no gene match: 15. The CDR3 loop spans 20 amino acids. Germline V gene sequence: CDR1 TSWWSYY, CDR2 QGS. The DNA of the CDR3 is TGTGCTCTTGGGGAACTATGGAAGTGGAGGTGGGGGATTTACACCGATAAACTCATCTTT. Amino acids: CALGELWKWRWGIYTDKLIF.

In its sample, this clone was seen once. This chain uses TRDV1 with TRDJ1; D may be TRDD3 (6 bases). V was shortened by 2 bases and J by 0 bases, with 19 bases between the two germline ends. The germline gives CDR1 TSWWSYY, CDR2 QGS. This CDR3 contains 18 residues. The CDR3 DNA sequence: TGTGCTCTTGGGGAAAGTGGGCGTGGCTGGGGATACACCGATAAACTCATCTTT. Translation: CALGESGRGWGYTDKLIF.

With regard to this clone: Only one base separates this from a far larger clonotype, so it likely reflects a read error. The chain recombines TRDV2 with TRDJ3, with TRDD3 matching over 11 bases. J lost 6 bases, V lost 0 bases, and 3 bases had no gene match. The length of the CDR3 is 17 residues. Germline CDR1 reads GEAIGNYY; CDR2 reads EKD. CDR3 amino acids: CACDTAGGYLDTRQMFF. CDR3 in DNA: TGTGCCTGTGACACCGCTGGGGGATACTTGGACACCCGACAGATGTTTTTC.

By proportion, this clone is medium-sized. CDR3 in DNA: TGTGCTCTTGGGGACTCCCCCGTCGGTAAACTCATCTTT. It yields the protein CALGDSPVGKLIF. The chain links TRDV1 to TRDJ1; D gene ambiguous. Germline lookup yields CDR1 TSWWSYY and CDR2 QGS. This CDR3 spans 13 amino acids. V was pared by 3 bases and J by 7 bases, with 12 bases between.

This clone has a handful of counts. The chain links TRDV1 to TRDJ1, with 11 bases that match TRDD3. V shed 5 bases, J shed 5 bases, and the junction held 7 bases outside the gene matches. Germline assignment: CDR1 TSWWSYY and CDR2 QGS. The CDR3 is 15 residues long. This CDR3 reads CALGCLLGDTDKLIF. CDR3 sequence (DNA): TGTGCTCTTGGGTGCCTCCTGGGGGATACTGATAAACTCATCTTT.

This clone was recorded a few times. This sequence joins TRDV3 and TRDJ1; D not resolved. This CDR3 spans 11 amino acids. Germline CDR1 reads TVYSNPD; CDR2 reads GDNSRS (reference sequence). V was clipped by 3 bases and J by 3 bases, with 8 bases between them. The CDR3 DNA reads TGTGCCTTCTCATTTGCCGATAAACTCATCTTT. Translating it yields CAFSFADKLIF.